A few counts support the clone carrying this TCR beta chain. A read error may account for a junction end that differs from germline. The record originates from a study of beta chain features in type 1 diabetes. This CDR3 has 13 residues. CDR1 is SGHTA, CDR2 FQGNSA, per germline. The whole isolated RNA underwent reverse transcription, so sequencing captured expressed TCRB transcripts. The repertoire was sequenced with immunoSEQ multiplex PCR; TCRdb's copy has only in-frame clones and lacks some. This table holds hundreds of thousands of clones, 10% to 15% found once. The clonotype was recovered from a man in his late teens or twenties in good health. The sample consisted of naive CD4+ T cells from blood. V gene TRBV7-2 combines with J gene TRBJ2-4; 10 bases are shared with TRBD1. CDR3 in DNA: TGTGCCAGCAGCTTAGTGGGTGGGGACAGGGGTACCTTC. Amino acids: CASSLVGGDRGTF.